This note documents a single TCR beta chain sequence. Its antigen is not known. The data stem from a study of response to subunit inactivated influenza vaccine. Broader study findings: Authors suggested few new T cells are recruited by each seasonal influenza vaccination.

TCRdb processed the RT-PCR reads anew with MiXCR; each CDR3 protein has one entry. The top ten hold approximately 11% of the sample, which has about 780,000 distinct CDR3 sequences, 18% seen once. The sequence was obtained from a man between 45 and 60 years old who received an inactivated influenza vaccine. The material sequenced was PBMCs from blood, taken roughly 5 days after vaccination.

CDR3 in DNA: TGCAGCGCCCAGCCGGGACAGGAAAACACCGGGGAGCTGTTTTTT. Protein: CSAQPGQENTGELFF. The V call is TRBV29-1, the J call TRBJ2-2; 8 positions agree with TRBD1. CDR3 size: 15 residues. Germline V gene data show CDR1 as SQVTM and CDR2 as ANQGSEA. The V gene end was trimmed by 7 bases and the J gene end by 2 bases; junction bases not matched to a gene: 9.